Included here is one TCR beta chain sequence, with context. Its antigen is unknown. These data originate in a study of cytomegalovirus exposure and HLA in healthy donors. General study results and limits: Some highly shared sequence variants likely arose as a pipeline artifact. Clonal expansion, a later analysis showed, was greater in HLA-associated TCR beta chains than in equally common others. By HLA locus, TCR association rates varied in a later analysis, with DRB1 showing the most and HLA-C the fewest.

A multiplex PCR was run with 60 Vbeta primers and 13 Jbeta primers. Using immunoSEQ multiplex PCR, the repertoire was profiled, and TCRdb retains in-frame clones only, with some absent. Among more than 100,000 clones listed, over 60% were seen once. Trimming stripped 2 bases from V and 5 bases from J, with 18 bases between. This CDR3 is 16 amino acids long. Germline V gene data show CDR1 as MNHNS and CDR2 as SASEGT. It was healthy bone marrow donors who served as donors. The sequenced material came from PBMCs. The receptor was derived from a human donor in good health. The J gene is TRBJ1-2, the V gene TRBV6-1; a weak D match, TRBD1 (6 bases). The CDR3: CASSEHYTQGTYGYTF. CDR3 coding DNA: TGTGCCAGCAGTGAACACTACACTCAGGGGACGTATGGCTACACCTTC.